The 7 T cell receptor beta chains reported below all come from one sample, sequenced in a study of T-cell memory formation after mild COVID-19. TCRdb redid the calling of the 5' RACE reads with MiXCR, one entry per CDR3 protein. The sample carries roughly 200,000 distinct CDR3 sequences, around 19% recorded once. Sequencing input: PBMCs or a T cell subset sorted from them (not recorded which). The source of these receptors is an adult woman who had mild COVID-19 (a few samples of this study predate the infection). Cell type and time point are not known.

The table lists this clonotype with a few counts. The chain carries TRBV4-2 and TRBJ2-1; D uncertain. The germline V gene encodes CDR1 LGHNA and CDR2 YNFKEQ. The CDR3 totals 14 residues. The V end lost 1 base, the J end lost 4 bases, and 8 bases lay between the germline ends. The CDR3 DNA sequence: TGTGCCAGCAGCCAAGCCTCCCGTTACAATGAGCAGTTCTTC. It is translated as CASSQASRYNEQFF.

In DNA form, the CDR3 reads TGTGCCAGCACCCTAGGACTAGCGAGGGCAGATACGCAGTATTTT. It yields the protein CASTLGLARADTQYF. This chain uses TRBV12-3 or TRBV12-4 with TRBJ2-3; 9 nucleotides align to TRBD2. The junction had 9 bases not matched to a gene; V was cut back by 7 bases and J by 4 bases. The CDR3 runs to 15 residues.

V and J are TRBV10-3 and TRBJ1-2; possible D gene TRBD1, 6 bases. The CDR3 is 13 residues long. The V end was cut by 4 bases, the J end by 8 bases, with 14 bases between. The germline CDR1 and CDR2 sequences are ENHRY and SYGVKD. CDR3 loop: CAISAEGGGGYTF. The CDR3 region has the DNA TGTGCCATCAGTGCCGAAGGGGGTGGCGGCTACACCTTC.

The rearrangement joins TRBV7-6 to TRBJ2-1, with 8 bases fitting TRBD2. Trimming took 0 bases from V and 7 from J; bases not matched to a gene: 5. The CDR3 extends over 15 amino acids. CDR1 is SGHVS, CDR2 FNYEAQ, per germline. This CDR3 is CASSLAETSANEQFF. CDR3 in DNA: TGTGCCAGCAGCTTAGCGGAGACTAGCGCAAATGAGCAGTTCTTC. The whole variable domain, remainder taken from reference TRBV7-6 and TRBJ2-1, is GAGVSQSPRYKVTKRGQDVALRCDPISGHVSLYWYRQALGQGPEFLTYFNYEAQQDKSGLPNDRFSAERPEGSISTLTIQRTEQRDSAMYRCASSLAETSANEQFFGPGTRLTVL.

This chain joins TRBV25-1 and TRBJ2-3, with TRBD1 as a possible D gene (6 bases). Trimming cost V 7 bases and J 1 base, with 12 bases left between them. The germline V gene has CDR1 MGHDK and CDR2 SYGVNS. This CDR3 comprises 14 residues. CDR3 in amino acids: CASTSGAGTDTQYF. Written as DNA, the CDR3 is TGTGCCAGCACATCAGGGGCTGGCACAGATACGCAGTATTTT.

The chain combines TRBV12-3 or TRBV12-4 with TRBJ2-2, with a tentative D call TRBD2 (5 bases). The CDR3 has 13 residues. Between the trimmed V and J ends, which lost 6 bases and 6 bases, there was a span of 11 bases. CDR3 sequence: CASRQLVSGELFF. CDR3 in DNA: TGTGCCAGCAGGCAACTAGTATCCGGGGAGCTGTTTTTT.

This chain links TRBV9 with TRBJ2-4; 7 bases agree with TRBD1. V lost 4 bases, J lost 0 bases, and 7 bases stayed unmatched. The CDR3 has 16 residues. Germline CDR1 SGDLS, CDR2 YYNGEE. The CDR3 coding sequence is TGTGCCAGCAGCCCGGGACAGACGCTAGCCAAAAACATTCAGTACTTC. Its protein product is CASSPGQTLAKNIQYF.